This T cell receptor beta chain was observed in a study of cytomegalovirus exposure and HLA in healthy donors. Study results and limitations: The likely explanation for a cluster of highly shared sequence variants was sequencing artifact.

The PCR contained 60 Vbeta and 13 Jbeta primers. Assay: immunoSEQ multiplex PCR; the TCRdb copy retains only in-frame clones and omits some. The sample records around 190,000 clones, 70% to 80% being singletons. On this clone: The target antigen is unknown.

V shed 3 bases and J shed 7 bases, with 15 bases lying between them. CDR1 is SQVTM and CDR2 is ANQGSEA in the germline V gene. The CDR3 length is 14 residues. Sequenced: PBMCs. V is TRBV29-1 and J is TRBJ1-4, with D possibly matching TRBD1 (6 bases). This sequence originates from a woman in her twenties or thirties in good health and CMV-seropositive. The CDR3 DNA reads as TGCAGCGTTGAGGACAGCCTGGGATCTGAAAAACTGTTTTTT. Its protein product is CSVEDSLGSEKLFF.